One sample yielded the 27 T cell receptor beta chains listed below, sequenced in a study of T cell responses to AZD1222 COVID-19 vaccine. Profiling relied on immunoSEQ multiplex PCR, and the TCRdb table lists in-frame clones only, not all of them. The sample contains some 140,000 clones, more than 85% of which appear only once. Source: peripheral blood, taken on day 0 of AZD1222 vaccination. These receptors were obtained from an adult in good health.

The chain links TRBV27 to TRBJ2-4, with D perhaps TRBD1 (5 bases). CDR3 size: 14 residues. CDR1 MNHEY and CDR2 SMNVEV come from the germline V gene (reference sequence). Trimming cost V 2 bases and J 8 bases, with 13 bases left between them. CDR3 nucleotides: TGTGCCAGCAGTTTAGTCCCAGGGCAGGACATTCAGTACTTC. Its translation is CASSLVPGQDIQYF.

V is TRBV7-9 and J is TRBJ2-7, with 7 bases matching TRBD1. Per the germline V gene, CDR1 is SEHNR and CDR2 is FQNEAQ (reference sequence). J gave up 1 base and V 5 bases, and 5 bases lay outside the gene matches. This CDR3 has 14 residues. The CDR3 sequence: CASSPRDSSYEQYF. CDR3 DNA: TGTGCCAGCAGCCCTAGGGACAGTTCCTACGAGCAGTACTTC.

This clone came up once. The chain has TRBV3-1 (or the pseudogene TRBV3-2) and TRBJ2-7, with a tentative D call TRBD2 (5 bases). The CDR3 extends over 15 amino acids. Germline assignment: CDR1 LGHDT and CDR2 YNNKEL (reference sequence). V was cut by 3 bases and J by 1 base, with 13 bases left in between. CDR3 coding DNA: TGTGCCAGCAGCCAGGGAGCACACTGGTCCTACGAGCAGTACTTC. The encoded protein is CASSQGAHWSYEQYF.

DNA for the CDR3: TGTGCCAGCAGTACCGAGGTTTCCGGAAACACCATATATTTT. Translating it yields CASSTEVSGNTIYF. This sequence joins TRBV6-5 and TRBJ1-3; no clear D gene. V lost 5 bases, J lost 4 bases, and 12 bases lay in between. Germline V lookup: CDR1 MNHEY, CDR2 SVGAGI. This CDR3 contains 14 residues.

The V and J genes are TRBV20-1 and TRBJ1-1, with no clear D. Germline CDR1 reads DFQATT; CDR2 reads SNEGSKA (reference sequence). Between the trimmed V and J ends, which lost 6 bases and 3 bases, there was a span of 8 bases. This CDR3 is 11 amino acids long. The CDR3 loop is CSADKDTEAFF. The CDR3 DNA is TGCAGTGCAGACAAGGACACTGAAGCTTTCTTT.

The V call is TRBV6-5, the J call TRBJ1-2; D possibly corresponds to TRBD1 (6 bases). The CDR3 is 13 residues long. CDR1 MNHEY and CDR2 SVGAGI come from the germline V gene. Trimming removed 10 bases from V and 2 bases from J, with 14 bases in between. The DNA for the CDR3 is TGTGCCACCGTGGACAGTCGGAACTATGGCTACACCTTC. Translation: CATVDSRNYGYTF.

V gene TRBV19 combines with J gene TRBJ2-2; D is possibly TRBD2 (5 bases). There are 14 residues in the CDR3. V lost 7 bases and J lost 1, with 10 bases in between. In germline, CDR1 is LNHDA, CDR2 SQIVND (reference sequence). The CDR3: CASNNRGNTGELFF. The CDR3 DNA is TGTGCCAGTAATAATCGGGGGAACACCGGGGAGCTGTTTTTT.

This chain links TRBV14 with TRBJ2-1; a possible D gene is TRBD2 (6 bases). Germline V CDR1 and CDR2: SGHDN, FVKESK. This CDR3 is built from 14 residues. V lost 4 bases to trimming and J lost 10 bases, with 17 bases between them. The CDR3 sequence: CASSPGLASVEQFF. The CDR3 region has the DNA TGTGCCAGCAGCCCTGGGCTAGCGAGCGTAGAGCAGTTCTTC.

V is TRBV6-5 and J is TRBJ1-2; D might be TRBD1 (6 bases). Germline loops: CDR1 MNHEY, CDR2 SVGAGI. The CDR3 is 15 amino acids. V was clipped by 2 bases and J by 6 bases, with 16 bases between them. CDR3 DNA sequence: TGTGCCAGCAGTTACGCTTGGGACAATCCGGATGGCTACACCTTC. This encodes CASSYAWDNPDGYTF.

The V and J genes are TRBV6-2 or TRBV6-3 and TRBJ1-5, with TRBD1 matching 9 bases. CDR1 is MNHEY and CDR2 is SVGEGT in the germline V gene. V lost 5 bases and J lost 2; bases outside the gene matches: 7. CDR3 size: 16 residues. CDR3 in amino acids: CASSQRTGVGNQPQHF. In DNA form, the CDR3 reads TGTGCCAGCAGTCAGCGGACAGGGGTGGGCAATCAGCCCCAGCATTTT.

The V call is TRBV10-3, the J call TRBJ1-5; weak D call: TRBD1 (6 bases). Per the germline V gene, CDR1 is ENHRY and CDR2 is SYGVKD. V lost 7 bases, J lost 3 bases, and 10 bases lay in between. The CDR3 has 13 residues. The CDR3 region has the DNA TGTGCCATCAACGACAGGAACAATCAGCCCCAGCATTTT. Protein: CAINDRNNQPQHF.

The chain has TRBV5-4 and TRBJ1-3; D is unclear. The ends were cut back, 3 bases at V and 7 bases at J, with 11 bases in the middle. CDR1 and CDR2 from the germline V gene are SGHNT and YYREEE (reference sequence). The CDR3 has 13 amino acids. The DNA for the CDR3 is TGTGCCAGCAGCTCACAGAGAGGGAACACCATATATTTT. Translating it yields CASSSQRGNTIYF.

The rearrangement joins TRBV6-2 or TRBV6-3 to TRBJ1-5; 7 positions agree with TRBD1. The CDR3 contains 18 residues. J gave up 3 bases and V 1 base, and 12 bases lay outside the gene matches. Germline CDR1 reads MNHEY; CDR2 reads SVGEGT. CDR3: CASSYFPRDSRPNQPQHF. The CDR3 DNA sequence: TGTGCCAGCAGTTACTTCCCCCGGGACAGCCGTCCCAATCAGCCCCAGCATTTT.

The chain is built from TRBV5-4 and TRBJ1-6, with D possibly being TRBD1 (6 bases). V lost 2 bases, J lost 8 bases, and 8 bases lay in between. The germline V gene has CDR1 SGHNT and CDR2 YYREEE (reference sequence). The CDR3 extends over 13 amino acids. CDR3 sequence: CASSLQGYSPLHF. CDR3 DNA: TGTGCCAGCAGCTTACAGGGCTATTCACCCCTCCACTTT.

The chain links TRBV6-5 to TRBJ1-3; tentative D call: TRBD1 (5 bases). The V end lost 0 bases, the J end lost 8 bases, and 8 bases lay between the germline ends. Germline V gene sequence: CDR1 MNHEY, CDR2 SVGAGI. This CDR3 is built from 13 residues. The CDR3 sequence is CASSYSGTDTIYF. For the CDR3, the DNA is TGTGCCAGCAGTTACTCAGGGACCGACACCATATATTTT.

This chain connects TRBV6-4 to TRBJ2-4; TRBD1 matches 7 bases. Trimming cost V 3 bases and J 7 bases; bases outside gene matches: 9. Germline values: CDR1 MRHNA, CDR2 SNTAGT. The CDR3 has 15 amino acids. This chain's CDR3 is CASSEDTGEGNIQYF. The CDR3 coding sequence is TGTGCCAGCAGTGAGGATACAGGGGAAGGGAACATTCAGTACTTC.

This rearrangement joins TRBV30 to TRBJ1-5; the D is unclear. The length of the CDR3 is 18 residues. The V and J ends lost 2 bases and 0 bases respectively, with 20 bases between them. From germline, CDR1 is GTSNPN and CDR2 SVGIG (reference sequence). CDR3 sequence reads: CAWSRTSFVGDSNQPQHF. The CDR3 DNA follows: TGTGCCTGGAGTCGTACGTCCTTCGTGGGCGATAGCAATCAGCCCCAGCATTTT.

The chain is built from TRBV14 and TRBJ1-4; weak D call: TRBD1 (5 bases). CDR3 length: 12 amino acids. CDR1 is SGHDN and CDR2 is FVKESK in the germline V gene. The V gene lost 8 bases and the J gene lost 8 bases, with 12 bases spanning the gap. CDR3 in DNA: TGTGCCAGCTCCCAGGGAGGGGAAAAACTGTTTTTT. Translated: CASSQGGEKLFF.

V is TRBV24-1 and J is TRBJ1-2, with 10 bases lining up with TRBD1. The CDR3 extends over 17 amino acids. V lost 1 base, J lost 4 bases, and 8 bases stayed unmatched. Germline CDR1 reads KGHDR; CDR2 reads SFDVKD. CDR3 in DNA: TGTGCCACCAGTGATTTCCCTTCGACAGGGGGCGTCTATGGCTACACCTTC. Translation: CATSDFPSTGGVYGYTF.

The rearrangement links TRBV27 to TRBJ1-2, with 10 bases aligning to TRBD1. The CDR3 sequence is 17 residues long. In germline, CDR1 is MNHEY, CDR2 SMNVEV (reference sequence). With V trimmed by 0 bases and J by 1 base, 5 bases remained unmatched. The CDR3: CASSLSKGDRGNYGYTF. As DNA, the CDR3 is TGTGCCAGCAGTTTATCGAAGGGGGACAGGGGTAACTATGGCTACACCTTC.

This clone was counted a few times. The chain recombines TRBV5-4 with TRBJ1-6; D is perhaps TRBD1 (5 bases). Germline V gene lookup returns CDR1 SGHNT and CDR2 YYREEE (reference sequence). CDR3 length: 12 residues. V was cut by 5 bases and J by 14 bases, with 14 bases left in between. The CDR3 spells CASSTRDLALHF. CDR3 coding DNA: TGTGCCAGCAGTACGAGGGACCTGGCCCTCCACTTT.

V usage is TRBV2 and J usage is TRBJ2-3; D is uncertain. Trimming shortened V by 7 bases and J by 3 bases, and 11 bases separated the two germline ends. CDR1 SNHLY and CDR2 FYNNEI come from the germline V gene. This CDR3 is 13 amino acids long. In DNA, the CDR3 is TGTGCCAGCACGTTGGTTGAAACAGATACGCAGTATTTT. Residues: CASTLVETDTQYF.

The CDR3 region is CASSDPSYGYTF. The CDR3 DNA is TGTGCCAGCAGTGACCCTTCCTATGGCTACACCTTC. The V call is TRBV6-1, the J call TRBJ1-2; no clear D. Trimming cost V 3 bases and J 4 bases, with 6 bases left between them. This CDR3 spans 12 amino acids. Germline CDR1 reads MNHNS; CDR2 reads SASEGT.

This clone was seen just once. Other DNA sequences within the sample encode an identical CDR3. The V gene is TRBV27, the J gene TRBJ1-1, with D maybe TRBD1 (5 bases). V was clipped by 3 bases and J by 1 base, with 6 bases between them. In germline, CDR1 is MNHEY, CDR2 SMNVEV (reference sequence). The CDR3 has 13 residues. CDR3 coding DNA: TGTGCCAGCAGTTTTGGGGGGAACACTGAAGCTTTCTTT. It encodes CASSFGGNTEAFF.

The chain combines TRBV4-3 with TRBJ2-7, with a weak D call TRBD1 (8 bases). Germline CDR1 is LGHNA and CDR2 is YSLEER. Deletions cut 4 bases from V and 2 bases from J, with 15 bases between. This CDR3 spans 15 amino acids. The chain's CDR3 is CASSPYRGGTYEQYF. The CDR3 nucleotides read TGCGCCAGCAGCCCCTACAGGGGGGGTACCTACGAGCAGTACTTC.

This chain joins TRBV7-9 and TRBJ1-6; D is unclear. Trimming removed 3 bases at V and 5 bases at J, with 8 bases between. The CDR3 consists of 14 residues. Looked up from germline, CDR1 is SEHNR and CDR2 is FQNEAQ (reference sequence). The CDR3 DNA sequence: TGTGCCAGCAGCTTTCACGGGGATAATTCACCCCTCCACTTT. Translation gives CASSFHGDNSPLHF.

This clone was counted once. V gene TRBV30 combines with J gene TRBJ2-3, with D hard to call. CDR3 size: 15 residues. Germline CDR1 reads GTSNPN; CDR2 reads SVGIG (reference sequence). V gave up 3 bases and J gave up 0 bases, with 13 bases separating them. The CDR3 DNA reads TGTGCCTGGAGGCGATCTCTCTCTAGCACAGATACGCAGTATTTT. Translation: CAWRRSLSSTDTQYF.